This is a list of T cell receptor beta chains from one sample in a study of beta chain features in type 1 diabetes. Produced via immunoSEQ multiplex PCR; TCRdb's table is partial and in-frame only. The table shows some 10,000 clones, with 78% occurring only once. The sequencing input was Tregs from blood. Source of these receptors: a young woman in good health. Both conserved end residues are part of each CDR3. D genes are given only for firm matches. Rows give clone size only sometimes, using once, few, many, or a class for an expanded clone.

J gene: TRBJ1-5; V gene: TRBV2; D gene: -; clone size: -; CDR3 DNA: TGTGCCAGCAGTGGACAGCCCAATCAGCCCCAGCATTTT; CDR3 protein: CASSGQPNQPQHF
J gene: TRBJ2-7; V gene: TRBV2; D gene: TRBD1; clone size: once; CDR3 DNA: TGTGCCAGCAGTGAAGAAGGGACAGGGTTCTACGAGCAGTACTTC; CDR3 protein: CASSEEGTGFYEQYF
J gene: TRBJ1-1; V gene: TRBV7-9; D gene: TRBD1; clone size: -; CDR3 DNA: TGTGCCAGCAGCACCGGACAGGGGCCTCGGAGGGACACTGAAGCTTTCTTT; CDR3 protein: CASSTGQGPRRDTEAFF
J gene: TRBJ2-2; V gene: TRBV29-1; D gene: TRBD2; clone size: -; CDR3 DNA: TGCAGCGCGCGGGGGGACAACACCGGGGAGCTGTTTTTT; CDR3 protein: CSARGDNTGELFF
J gene: TRBJ2-2; V gene: TRBV5-4; D gene: TRBD2; clone size: -; CDR3 DNA: TGTGCCAGCAGCTTCGGGAGTCTAGCGGGCGGCGTCAGGACCGGGGAGCTGTTTTTT; CDR3 protein: CASSFGSLAGGVRTGELFF
J gene: TRBJ1-5; V gene: TRBV6-6; D gene: -; clone size: -; CDR3 DNA: TGTGCCAGCAGTCCTAACGGGGTTCAGCCCCAGCATTTT; CDR3 protein: CASSPNGVQPQHF
J gene: TRBJ2-1; V gene: TRBV19; D gene: TRBD1; clone size: few; CDR3 DNA: TGTGCCAGTAGTCCTCTCGGGACAGGGCCTCACAATGAGCAGTTCTTC; CDR3 protein: CASSPLGTGPHNEQFF
J gene: TRBJ1-3; V gene: TRBV11-2; D gene: -; clone size: -; CDR3 DNA: TGTGCCAGCAGCTTAGTCCGGGGTCGCGCTGGAAACACCATATATTTT; CDR3 protein: CASSLVRGRAGNTIYF
J gene: TRBJ1-1; V gene: TRBV28; D gene: -; clone size: -; CDR3 DNA: TGTGCCCTTGGTAAGGGGCCTTTGAACACTGAAGCTTTCTTT; CDR3 protein: CALGKGPLNTEAFF
J gene: TRBJ2-5; V gene: TRBV7-6; D gene: -; clone size: -; CDR3 DNA: TGTGCCAGCAGCGGCAGGGTTCAAGAGACCCAGTACTTC; CDR3 protein: CASSGRVQETQYF
J gene: TRBJ2-7; V gene: TRBV2; D gene: -; clone size: -; CDR3 DNA: TGTGCCAGCAATCTGGGAGGCTACGAGCAGTACTTC; CDR3 protein: CASNLGGYEQYF
J gene: TRBJ2-3; V gene: TRBV7-9; D gene: -; clone size: -; CDR3 DNA: TGTGCCAGCAGCGTTAGCGGCACAGATACGCAGTATTTT; CDR3 protein: CASSVSGTDTQYF
J gene: TRBJ2-5; V gene: TRBV7-3; D gene: -; clone size: -; CDR3 DNA: TGTGCCAGCAGCTTCGGGGAGACCCAGTACTTC; CDR3 protein: CASSFGETQYF
J gene: TRBJ2-1; V gene: TRBV5-1; D gene: TRBD2; clone size: -; CDR3 DNA: TGCGCCAGCAGCTTGGGACTAGCGGGAGGGACCGTACATGAGCAGTTCTTC; CDR3 protein: CASSLGLAGGTVHEQFF
J gene: TRBJ2-7; V gene: TRBV27; D gene: -; clone size: -; CDR3 DNA: TGTGCCAGCAGTTTATTATTCGGCGGAGCCTACGAGCAGTACTTC; CDR3 protein: CASSLLFGGAYEQYF
J gene: TRBJ1-1; V gene: TRBV27; D gene: TRBD1; clone size: -; CDR3 DNA: TGTGCCAGCAGTTTAAACAGGGGGGGAACTGAAGCTTTCTTT; CDR3 protein: CASSLNRGGTEAFF
J gene: TRBJ1-4; V gene: TRBV6-5; D gene: -; clone size: -; CDR3 DNA: TGTGCCAGCAGAGACAGCGATGAAAAACTGTTTTTT; CDR3 protein: CASRDSDEKLFF
J gene: TRBJ2-7; V gene: TRBV5-6; D gene: TRBD2; clone size: -; CDR3 DNA: TGTGCCAGTGGCAAGCGGGGCTACTCCTACGAGCAGTACTTC; CDR3 protein: CASGKRGYSYEQYF
J gene: TRBJ2-7; V gene: TRBV4-3; D gene: TRBD2; clone size: once; CDR3 DNA: TGCGCCAGCAGCCAACCGGGACTAGCGCGCGACGAGCAGTACTTC; CDR3 protein: CASSQPGLARDEQYF
J gene: TRBJ2-2; V gene: TRBV5-1; D gene: TRBD2; clone size: -; CDR3 DNA: TGCGCCACCAGACTAGCGGTGAACACCGGGGAGCTGTTTTTT; CDR3 protein: CATRLAVNTGELFF
J gene: TRBJ1-6; V gene: TRBV15; D gene: -; clone size: once; CDR3 DNA: TGTGCCACCAGCGGAGGGAGGGGCTGGAATTCACCCCTCCACTTT; CDR3 protein: CATSGGRGWNSPLHF
J gene: TRBJ1-5; V gene: TRBV7-9; D gene: TRBD1; clone size: few; CDR3 DNA: TGTGCCAGCAGCTTAAGGTTTCAGGGGGAAACGAGGATTAATCAGCCCCAGCATTTT; CDR3 protein: CASSLRFQGETRINQPQHF
J gene: TRBJ2-7; V gene: TRBV28; D gene: -; clone size: -; CDR3 DNA: TGTGCCAGCAGTTTACTCGGGATGGGGTCCTACGAGCAGTACTTC; CDR3 protein: CASSLLGMGSYEQYF
J gene: TRBJ2-7; V gene: TRBV11-1; D gene: -; clone size: -; CDR3 DNA: TGTGCCAGCAGCCACCGGACAGTCGTAAGCTCCTACGAGCAGTACTTC; CDR3 protein: CASSHRTVVSSYEQYF
J gene: TRBJ2-7; V gene: TRBV27; D gene: TRBD2; clone size: -; CDR3 DNA: TGTGCCAGCAGTTTATCAAAAGCTACTAGCGGTCTCCGCTCCTACGAGCAGTACTTC; CDR3 protein: CASSLSKATSGLRSYEQYF
J gene: TRBJ2-6; V gene: TRBV19; D gene: TRBD1; clone size: -; CDR3 DNA: TGTGCCAGTAGTATAGTTCGGGCGCAGGGGGTTTCTGGGGCCAACGTCCTGACTTTC; CDR3 protein: CASSIVRAQGVSGANVLTF
J gene: TRBJ2-2; V gene: TRBV10-3; D gene: -; clone size: -; CDR3 DNA: TGTGCCATCAGTGAGTCGGCGGCCCAGAACACCGGGGAGCTGTTTTTT; CDR3 protein: CAISESAAQNTGELFF
J gene: TRBJ2-7; V gene: TRBV5-1; D gene: -; clone size: -; CDR3 DNA: TGCGCCAGCGCAGTCATCCCCTACGAGCAGTACTTC; CDR3 protein: CASAVIPYEQYF
J gene: TRBJ2-1; V gene: TRBV6-5; D gene: TRBD2; clone size: -; CDR3 DNA: TGTGCCAGCAGAGGCACTAGCGGGGGCTACAATGAGCAGTTCTTC; CDR3 protein: CASRGTSGGYNEQFF
J gene: TRBJ2-7; V gene: TRBV7-8; D gene: -; clone size: -; CDR3 DNA: TGTGCCAGCAGCTTAATTAGCGAGTTACCCTACGAGCAGTACTTC; CDR3 protein: CASSLISELPYEQYF
J gene: TRBJ2-5; V gene: TRBV6-1; D gene: -; clone size: few; CDR3 DNA: TGTGCGAGTGGAGGGGACCCCACCCGGGAGACCCAGTACTTC; CDR3 protein: CASGGDPTRETQYF
J gene: TRBJ2-3; V gene: TRBV7-9; D gene: TRBD2; clone size: -; CDR3 DNA: TGTGCCAGCAGCCCCCGGACTAGCGGGAGCTCCCGCACAGATACGCAGTATTTT; CDR3 protein: CASSPRTSGSSRTDTQYF
J gene: TRBJ2-7; V gene: TRBV5-6; D gene: -; clone size: -; CDR3 DNA: TGTGCCAGCAGCTTACCAGGGGACCCCTACGAGCAGTACTTC; CDR3 protein: CASSLPGDPYEQYF
J gene: TRBJ1-1; V gene: TRBV7-9; D gene: -; clone size: few; CDR3 DNA: TGTGCCAGCAGCTTGTTGTCAGGGAAGGACACTGAAGCTTTCTTT; CDR3 protein: CASSLLSGKDTEAFF
J gene: TRBJ1-2; V gene: TRBV5-1; D gene: TRBD1; clone size: -; CDR3 DNA: TGCGCCAGCAGCTTGGCGGGCTGGGACAGGGGCCATGGCTACACCTTC; CDR3 protein: CASSLAGWDRGHGYTF
J gene: TRBJ1-1; V gene: TRBV29-1; D gene: -; clone size: -; CDR3 DNA: TGCAGCGTTGGGGACCTAGACAGGGAAGCTTTCTTT; CDR3 protein: CSVGDLDREAFF
J gene: TRBJ2-1; V gene: TRBV5-1; D gene: TRBD2; clone size: -; CDR3 DNA: TGCGCCAGCAGCCCGGGGGGCAATGAGCAGTTCTTC; CDR3 protein: CASSPGGNEQFF
J gene: TRBJ2-5; V gene: TRBV19; D gene: -; clone size: -; CDR3 DNA: TGTGCCAGTAGTAGGACAAGCCAAGAGACCCAGTACTTC; CDR3 protein: CASSRTSQETQYF
J gene: TRBJ2-5; V gene: TRBV2; D gene: TRBD1; clone size: -; CDR3 DNA: TGTGCCAGCAGTGGACAGGGGGTCCTCGGGGAGACCCAGTACTTC; CDR3 protein: CASSGQGVLGETQYF
J gene: TRBJ1-1; V gene: TRBV4-2; D gene: -; clone size: -; CDR3 DNA: TGTGCCAGCAGCCACAATCAAAATTTCCGCGGGTTCGCTGAAGCTTTCTTT; CDR3 protein: CASSHNQNFRGFAEAFF
J gene: TRBJ2-4; V gene: TRBV4-1; D gene: -; clone size: -; CDR3 DNA: TGCGCCAGCAGCCAAGGACGGGGAGGAGATATTTCGGCCAAAAACATTCAGTACTTC; CDR3 protein: CASSQGRGGDISAKNIQYF
J gene: TRBJ2-7; V gene: TRBV5-5; D gene: -; clone size: -; CDR3 DNA: TGTGCCAGCAGCTCAAGCATCGGGACTCCTACTTCCTACGAGCAGTACTTC; CDR3 protein: CASSSSIGTPTSYEQYF
J gene: TRBJ2-3; V gene: TRBV7-8; D gene: -; clone size: -; CDR3 DNA: TGTGCCAGCAGCTTAGCGTCGAGTTTAGCCTCTCCAGATACGCAGTATTTT; CDR3 protein: CASSLASSLASPDTQYF
J gene: TRBJ2-1; V gene: TRBV4-1; D gene: TRBD2; clone size: -; CDR3 DNA: TGCGCCAGCAGCCACAGACTAGCGGCCTCCTACAATGAGCAGTTCTTC; CDR3 protein: CASSHRLAASYNEQFF
J gene: TRBJ1-1; V gene: TRBV30; D gene: TRBD1; clone size: -; CDR3 DNA: TGTGCCTGGAAGGGTAGGGGGCACACTGAAGCTTTCTTT; CDR3 protein: CAWKGRGHTEAFF
J gene: TRBJ1-1; V gene: TRBV5-1; D gene: -; clone size: -; CDR3 DNA: TGCGCCAGCAGCTTGGGCTATGACACTGAAGCTTTCTTT; CDR3 protein: CASSLGYDTEAFF
J gene: TRBJ2-7; V gene: TRBV30; D gene: TRBD1; clone size: -; CDR3 DNA: TGTGCCTGGAACAGGGGGCAATACGAGCAGTACTTC; CDR3 protein: CAWNRGQYEQYF
J gene: TRBJ2-5; V gene: TRBV7-9; D gene: TRBD2; clone size: few; CDR3 DNA: TGTGCCAGCAGCCTACAACGACTAGCGGGAGGGCCGGAGACCCAGTACTTC; CDR3 protein: CASSLQRLAGGPETQYF
J gene: TRBJ1-2; V gene: TRBV2; D gene: TRBD1; clone size: -; CDR3 DNA: TGTGCCAGCAGGGAGGACAGGAACTATGGCTACACCTTC; CDR3 protein: CASREDRNYGYTF
J gene: TRBJ1-1; V gene: TRBV6-6; D gene: -; clone size: -; CDR3 DNA: TGTGCCAGCAGTCCCCTACAGGGTTTCACTGAAGCTTTCTTT; CDR3 protein: CASSPLQGFTEAFF